This TCR beta chain was retrieved from a study of somatic mutations in cytotoxic T cells in rheumatoid arthritis. General study findings and limits: Over 20% of CD8+ cells belonged to the largest CD8+ clone in about an eighth of the roughly 60 patients.

Concerning this clone: Its cognate antigen is unknown.

Isolation of CD4+ and CD8+ cells used positive magnetic bead selection, with purity checked by flow cytometry. TCRdb's table, derived via immunoSEQ multiplex PCR, lists solely in-frame clones and lacks some. In the table there are approximately 17,000 clones, roughly 80% of which are singletons. The CDR3 runs 15 residues. CDR1 SGHDT and CDR2 YYEEEE come from the germline V gene. Trimming cost V 0 bases and J 4 bases; bases outside gene matches: 6. The V gene is TRBV5-6, the J gene TRBJ2-7, with 8 bases identical to TRBD1. This TCR was sampled from an adult with rheumatoid arthritis. The sequenced material came from CD8+ T cells sorted from blood. The CDR3 DNA sequence: TGTGCCAGCAGCTTGGTGGCAGGGGGCGTTTACGAGCAGTACTTC. Translation gives CASSLVAGGVYEQYF.